This entry concerns a single T cell receptor (beta chain). Its matching antigen is unknown. This specimen comes from a study of somatic mutations in cytotoxic T cells in rheumatoid arthritis. Overall study: Collection of patient blood (30 ml EDTA) took place right after diagnosis, before any treatment. Study-wide results and limits: With age, CD8+ clonality increased in rheumatoid arthritis patients, whereas no such increase appeared in healthy controls. Antigens targeted by the expanded CD8+ clones were unknown.

Original processing notes: Matches to published virus-specific TCRB sequences were rare among patient CD8+ clones larger than 1%. This table comes from immunoSEQ multiplex PCR, and its TCRdb copy is limited to in-frame clones, with some not included. That table furnishes V, J and clone size, whereas the DNA furnished D and trimming. The table has around 15,000 clones, over 70% seen once. V shed 2 bases and J shed 2 bases, with 13 bases lying between them. The CDR3 covers 15 residues. Germline V gives CDR1 WNHNN, CDR2 SYGVQD (reference sequence). This receptor was obtained from an adult with rheumatoid arthritis. The sample comprised CD8+ T cells sorted from blood. This rearrangement joins TRBV10-1 to TRBJ2-7, with a tentative D call TRBD1 (6 bases). CDR3 bases: TGCGCCAGCAGTGAGGATAGGACAGATCCCTACGAGCAGTACTTC. Its protein is CASSEDRTDPYEQYF.